This TCR beta chain was sequenced in a study of cytotoxic CD8 clonotypes in ibrutinib-treated CLL. Turning to the study itself: Partial response occurred in some 25 patients and complete response in 2; at median about 6 years, approximately 14 remained remitted and approximately twelve progressed.

Study-wide points: Increased clonality at ibrutinib response gave way to a return toward baseline at progression. Sampling times differed between sustained-remission and progressing patients.

The repertoire was sequenced with immunoSEQ multiplex PCR; TCRdb's copy has only in-frame clones and lacks some. The data contain some 200,000 clones, 79% of them seen just once; the ten biggest clones take up roughly 11%. CDR1 is SGHDT, CDR2 YYEEEE, per germline. This CDR3 region has 14 residues. V lost 7 bases, J lost 5 bases, and 18 bases lay in between. A word on this clone: Antigen specificity is unknown.

The sequence was obtained from a human donor with chronic lymphocytic leukemia. The specimen comprised PBMCs, sampled after 12 months of ibrutinib treatment. This rearrangement joins TRBV5-6 to TRBJ2-5, with D possibly TRBD1 on 6 matching bases. The CDR3 region is CASHEARGRETQYF. CDR3 coding DNA: TGTGCCAGCCATGAGGCCAGGGGACGGGAGACCCAGTACTTC.